This TCR beta chain appears in the sequencing data of a study of CD4 and CD8 cells across lung adenocarcinoma regions. TCRdb fed the PCR reads into MiXCR, producing one record per CDR3 protein. The table includes 3,500 to 5,000 distinct CDR3 sequences, around 45% detected once. By share of the sample, this clonotype is medium-sized. The patients had localized lung adenocarcinoma, a non-small cell subtype. The clonotype comes from a female donor with lung adenocarcinoma. The CD4 and CD8 labels of this study may be unreliable. Sequenced: CD4+ T cells from the margin of a lung tumor.

CDR3 sequence (DNA): TGTGCCAGCAGTGGACCAGGACCAGATACGCAGTATTTT. Amino acid sequence: CASSGPGPDTQYF. J is TRBJ2-3 and V is TRBV6-1, with D unclear. This CDR3 is built from 13 residues. V lost 4 bases and J 4 bases, leaving 9 bases between the germline ends. In germline, CDR1 is MNHNS, CDR2 SASEGT.